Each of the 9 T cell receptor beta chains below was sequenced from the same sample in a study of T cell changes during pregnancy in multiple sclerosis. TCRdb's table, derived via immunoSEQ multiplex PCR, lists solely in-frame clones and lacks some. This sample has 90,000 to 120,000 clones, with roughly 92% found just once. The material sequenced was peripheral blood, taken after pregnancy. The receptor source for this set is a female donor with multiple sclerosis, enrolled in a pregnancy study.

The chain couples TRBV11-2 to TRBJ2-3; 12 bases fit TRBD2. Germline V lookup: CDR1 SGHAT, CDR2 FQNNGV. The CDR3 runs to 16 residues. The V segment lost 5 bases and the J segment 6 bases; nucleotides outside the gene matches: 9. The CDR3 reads CASSHGLAGKLDTQYF. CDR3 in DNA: TGTGCCAGCAGCCACGGACTAGCGGGGAAGTTGGATACGCAGTATTTT. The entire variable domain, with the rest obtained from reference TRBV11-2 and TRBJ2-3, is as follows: EAGVAQSPRYKIIEKRQSVAFWCNPISGHATLYWYQQILGQGPKLLIQFQNNGVVDDSQLPKDRFSAERLKGVDSTLKIQPAKLEDSAVYLCASSHGLAGKLDTQYFGPGTRLTVL.

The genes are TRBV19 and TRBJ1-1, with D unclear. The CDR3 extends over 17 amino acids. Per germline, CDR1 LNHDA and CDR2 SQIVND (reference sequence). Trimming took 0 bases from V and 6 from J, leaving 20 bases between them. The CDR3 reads CASSIDRLKNANAEAFF. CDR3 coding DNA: TGTGCCAGTAGTATAGATCGCCTCAAAAACGCTAACGCTGAAGCTTTCTTT.

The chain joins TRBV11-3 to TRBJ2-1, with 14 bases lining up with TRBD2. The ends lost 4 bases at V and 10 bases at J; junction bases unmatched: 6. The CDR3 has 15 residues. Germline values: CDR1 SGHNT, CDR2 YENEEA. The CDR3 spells CASSSGLAGVGEQFF. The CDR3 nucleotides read TGTGCCAGCAGCTCGGGACTAGCGGGGGTAGGGGAGCAGTTCTTC.

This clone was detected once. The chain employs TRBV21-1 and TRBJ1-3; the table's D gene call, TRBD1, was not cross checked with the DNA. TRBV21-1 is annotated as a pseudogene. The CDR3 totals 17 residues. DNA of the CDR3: TGTGCCCCTGGGGCGGGACAGCTTCTCGATTGCCCGGACACCATATATTTT. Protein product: CAPGAGQLLDCPDTIYF.

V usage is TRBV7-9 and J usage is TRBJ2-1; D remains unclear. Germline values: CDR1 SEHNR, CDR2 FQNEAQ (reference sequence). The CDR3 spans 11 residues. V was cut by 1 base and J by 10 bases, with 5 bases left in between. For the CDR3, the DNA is TGTGCCAGCAGCTTAGGTCCGGAGCAGTTCTTC. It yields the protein CASSLGPEQFF.

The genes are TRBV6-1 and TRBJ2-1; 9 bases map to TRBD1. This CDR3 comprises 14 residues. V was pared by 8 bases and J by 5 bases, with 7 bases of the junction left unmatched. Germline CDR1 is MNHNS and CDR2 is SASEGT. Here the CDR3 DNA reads TGTGCCAGCGCAAAAGACAGGGGGGACAATGAGCAGTTCTTC. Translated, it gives CASAKDRGDNEQFF.

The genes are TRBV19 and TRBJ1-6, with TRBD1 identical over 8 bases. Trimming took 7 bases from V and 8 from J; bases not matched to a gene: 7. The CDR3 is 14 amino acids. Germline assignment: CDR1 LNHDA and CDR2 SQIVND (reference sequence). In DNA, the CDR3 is TGTGCCAGTAAGCAGGGGGCGAACGATTCACCCCTCCACTTT. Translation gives CASKQGANDSPLHF.

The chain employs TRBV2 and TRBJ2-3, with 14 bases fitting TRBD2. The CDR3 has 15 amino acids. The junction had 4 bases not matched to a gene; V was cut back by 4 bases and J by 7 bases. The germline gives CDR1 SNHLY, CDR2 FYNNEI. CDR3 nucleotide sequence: TGTGCCAGCAGTGGGACTAGCGGGGGGTCGAATACGCAGTATTTT. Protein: CASSGTSGGSNTQYF.

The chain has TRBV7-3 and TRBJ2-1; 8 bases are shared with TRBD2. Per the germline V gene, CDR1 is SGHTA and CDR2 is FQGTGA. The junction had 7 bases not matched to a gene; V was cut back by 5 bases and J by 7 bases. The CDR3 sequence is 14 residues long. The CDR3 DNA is TGTGCCAGCAGCCCCGCACGACTAGCGAATGAGCAGTTCTTC. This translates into CASSPARLANEQFF. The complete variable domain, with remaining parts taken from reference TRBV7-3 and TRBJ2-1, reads GAGVSQTPSNKVTEKGKYVELRCDPISGHTALYWYRQSLGQGPEFLIYFQGTGAADDSGLPNDRFFAVRPEGSVSTLKIQRTERGDSAVYLCASSPARLANEQFFGPGTRLTVL.